The subject of this entry is one T cell receptor (beta chain). This clonotype was seen at least ten times. The target of this receptor is not known. Base qualities were left out, and no much larger clone turns up one base away. These data belong to a study of T-cell reconstitution after alpha-beta-depleted transplantation in children (TCRdb year 2016). Background on the whole study: Using TCR repertoire profiling, the study followed T-cell immune reconstitution in a quantitative way in children after TCRalphabeta/CD19-depleted allogeneic hematopoietic cell transplantation. Summary of the overall study and its limitations: The apparently early alphabetaT-cell count recovery about two months after transplant was reportedly dependent on only several hundred rapidly expanded clones derived from non-depleted graft cells. The frequencies of hyperexpanded clones fell over the following months, and after one year, T-cell counts and TCRbeta diversity were mostly attributed to newly produced T cells. In some patients, high TCRbeta diversity at day 60 was attributed to recipient T cells and intrathymic progenitors that had survived conditioning.

The germline V gene provides CDR1 MNHNS and CDR2 SASEGT. The CDR3, from cysteine to phenylalanine, totals 16 residues. The retained sequence is limited to the CDR3, 48 bases, with the frame set at the first base. Relative to germline, V is missing 6 bases and J is missing 2 bases, with 9 bases of the junction outside any gene match. Libraries were made using PCR. TCRdb lists the instrument as Illumina HiSeq 2500. TCR library preparation used molecular barcoding, with unique molecular identifiers applied to normalize quantification of the TCRbeta repertoire. Using fastp at Q25 and MiXCR, TCRdb reprocessed the public reads and kept productive beta chains. Each CDR3 protein gets just one entry, which takes the most common genes and DNA from the rows behind it. The sample yields around 700,000 distinct CDR3 sequences; around 13% were counted once. Around 0.8% of the sample is held by the ten biggest clonotypes.

The treatment or condition label for this specimen denotes: allogeneic hematopoietic cell transplantation with graft depleted of TCRalphabeta T cells and CD19 B cells. The transplant recipients were children given TCRalphabeta/CD19-depleted allogeneic hematopoietic cell grafts. The sequence joins TRBV6-1 to TRBJ2-2; 7 middle bases align to TRBD1. This TCR was sampled from a girl aged 2 to 10 with congenital amegakaryocytic thrombocytopenia, due to receive a stem cell transplant. Sequenced here: PBMCs, sampled before TCRalphabeta/CD19-depleted stem cell transplant. The CDR3 sequence is CASRDGTASNTGELFF. The nucleotide sequence is given as TGTGCCAGCAGAGACGGGACAGCAAGTAACACCGGGGAGCTGTTTTTT.